Listed below are T cell receptor beta chains from one sample, sequenced in a study of beta chain features in type 1 diabetes. Profiling relied on immunoSEQ multiplex PCR, and the TCRdb table lists in-frame clones only, not all of them. Among 300,000 or so clones listed, approximately 9.9% were seen once. The specimen sequenced was central memory CD4+ T cells from blood. The receptors were gathered from a man aged 25-45 years with type 1 diabetes. Both conserved end residues are part of each CDR3. The order of the fields is D gene, V gene, J gene, clone size, CDR3 protein, CDR3 DNA. D genes are given only for firm matches. Clone size is shown for a subset of rows, as once, few, many or a class of expanded clone.

>.|TRBV5-4|TRBJ2-7|many
CASSLQRNDEQYF
TGTGCCAGCAGCTTGCAGAGGAACGACGAGCAGTACTTC
>TRBD2|TRBV7-2|TRBJ2-7|few
CASSLGASGATYEQYF
TGTGCCAGCAGCTTAGGAGCGAGCGGGGCTACCTACGAGCAGTACTTC
>.|TRBV10-2|TRBJ1-5|.
CASSTGYYNQPQHF
TGCGCCAGTTCCACAGGGTACTACAATCAGCCCCAGCATTTT
>TRBD1|TRBV28|TRBJ1-2|few
CASSPGQGARDTF
TGTGCCAGCAGTCCGGGACAGGGGGCGCGGGACACCTTC
>.|TRBV7-6|TRBJ2-3|few
CASRVLGSDTQYF
TGTGCCAGCCGGGTCTTGGGATCAGATACGCAGTATTTT
>TRBD1|TRBV29-1|TRBJ2-7|many
CSVGPHRDSSYEQYF
TGCAGCGTTGGTCCACACCGGGACAGTAGCTACGAGCAGTACTTC
>.|TRBV6-5|TRBJ2-3|few
CASRPGGTDTQYF
TGTGCCAGCAGACCAGGGGGCACAGATACGCAGTATTTT
>TRBD1|TRBV30|TRBJ2-1|many
CAWSVEGTGRFF
TGTGCCTGGAGTGTCGAAGGGACAGGGCGGTTCTTC
>TRBD2|TRBV2|TRBJ2-3|few
CAQGQRGGPDTQYF
TGTGCCCAAGGGCAGCGGGGGGGTCCAGATACGCAGTATTTT
>.|TRBV6-5|TRBJ2-2|.
CASSRGTYNTGELFF
TGTGCCAGCAGCCGGGGGACATACAACACCGGGGAGCTGTTTTTT
>TRBD2|TRBV2|TRBJ2-3|.
CASSRSGGPDTQYF
TGTGCCAGCAGTCGAAGCGGGGGGCCAGATACGCAGTATTTT
>.|TRBV7-9|TRBJ2-7|.
CASSLGGALYEQYF
TGTGCCAGCAGCTTAGGAGGGGCCCTCTACGAGCAGTACTTC
>.|TRBV25-1|TRBJ1-4|many
CASRGRGGNEKLFF
TGTGCCAGCAGAGGGAGAGGCGGAAATGAAAAACTGTTTTTT
>TRBD2|TRBV5-5|TRBJ2-5|few
CASSLIPAGGQETQYF
TGTGCCAGCAGCTTAATTCCAGCGGGGGGGCAAGAGACCCAGTACTTC
>.|TRBV5-1|TRBJ1-6|.
CASRFEDNSPLHF
TGCGCCAGCAGGTTTGAGGACAATTCACCCCTCCACTTT
>.|TRBV28|TRBJ1-2|few
CASSLHPVRDYGYTF
TGTGCCAGCAGTTTACACCCTGTCAGGGACTATGGCTACACCTTC
>TRBD2|TRBV7-2|TRBJ2-3|.
CASSHSGVSTDTQYF
TGTGCCAGCAGCCATAGCGGGGTTAGCACAGATACGCAGTATTTT
>TRBD2|TRBV4-1|TRBJ2-5|.
CASSEGNGGAGETQYF
TGCGCCAGCAGCGAAGGGAACGGGGGGGCCGGAGAGACCCAGTACTTC
>.|TRBV7-7|TRBJ2-1|few
CASSSDRDNEQFF
TGTGCTAGCAGCTCGGACCGCGACAATGAGCAGTTCTTC
>TRBD1|TRBV19|TRBJ2-1|few
CASSSTGKRYNEQFF
TGTGCCAGTAGCTCGACAGGGAAACGGTACAATGAGCAGTTCTTC
>TRBD1|TRBV5-4|TRBJ1-6|.
CASSSGQANSYNSPLHF
TGTGCCAGCAGCTCGGGACAGGCCAACTCCTATAATTCACCCCTCCACTTT
>.|TRBV21-1|TRBJ1-2|.
CASSKAVGGQGNYGYTF
TGTGCCAGCAGCAAAGCGGTAGGCGGACAGGGGAACTATGGCTACACCTTC
>.|TRBV5-1|TRBJ2-5|.
CASSFGAGKETQYF
TGCGCCAGCAGCTTCGGCGCAGGGAAAGAGACCCAGTACTTC
>.|TRBV20-1|TRBJ2-7|few
CSAYRAYEQYF
TGCAGTGCGTACAGGGCCTACGAGCAGTACTTC
>.|TRBV7-2|TRBJ2-7|.
CASSLAGGSYEQYF
TGTGCCAGCAGCTTAGCGGGGGGTTCCTACGAGCAGTACTTC
>TRBD1|TRBV7-2|TRBJ2-2|few
CASSLGTGWTGELFF
TGTGCCAGCAGCCTGGGGACAGGGTGGACCGGGGAGCTGTTTTTT
>.|TRBV15|TRBJ2-1|many
CATSRDPSPQDAEQFF
TGTGCCACCAGCAGAGATCCCAGCCCCCAGGATGCTGAGCAGTTCTTC
>.|TRBV18|TRBJ1-4|.
CASLRGTGEKLFF
TGTGCCAGCCTACGGGGGACCGGTGAAAAACTGTTTTTT
>.|TRBV7-9|TRBJ2-5|few
CASSSPRGGETQYF
TGTGCCAGCAGCTCCCCTAGAGGAGGCGAGACCCAGTACTTC
>TRBD1|TRBV29-1|TRBJ2-2|.
CSVEQGAAGELFF
TGCAGCGTTGAGCAGGGGGCAGCCGGGGAGCTGTTTTTT
>.|TRBV15|TRBJ2-5|few
CATSRAFPGAGETQYF
TGTGCCACCAGCAGAGCCTTCCCAGGGGCGGGAGAGACCCAGTACTTC
>TRBD1|TRBV7-9|TRBJ1-6|.
CASSPGQGGAPLHF
TGTGCCAGCAGCCCGGGACAGGGTGGGGCACCCCTCCACTTT
>.|TRBV19|TRBJ1-1|.
CASSIRGAEAFF
TGTGCCAGTAGTATTCGAGGGGCTGAAGCTTTCTTT
>TRBD1|TRBV25-1|TRBJ1-2|.
CASSDRASTGGYGYTF
TGTGCCAGCAGTGACCGTGCTTCGACAGGGGGCTATGGCTACACCTTC
>.|TRBV14|TRBJ1-4|many
CASSRRGGEKLFF
TGTGCCAGCAGCCGGCGGGGGGGAGAAAAACTGTTTTTT
>.|TRBV28|TRBJ1-2|few
CASSLGDYGYTF
TGTGCCAGCAGTTTAGGTGACTATGGCTACACCTTC
>TRBD1|TRBV9|TRBJ2-7|.
CASSVDGRGSSYEQYF
TGTGCCAGCAGCGTAGATGGCAGGGGGAGCTCCTACGAGCAGTACTTC